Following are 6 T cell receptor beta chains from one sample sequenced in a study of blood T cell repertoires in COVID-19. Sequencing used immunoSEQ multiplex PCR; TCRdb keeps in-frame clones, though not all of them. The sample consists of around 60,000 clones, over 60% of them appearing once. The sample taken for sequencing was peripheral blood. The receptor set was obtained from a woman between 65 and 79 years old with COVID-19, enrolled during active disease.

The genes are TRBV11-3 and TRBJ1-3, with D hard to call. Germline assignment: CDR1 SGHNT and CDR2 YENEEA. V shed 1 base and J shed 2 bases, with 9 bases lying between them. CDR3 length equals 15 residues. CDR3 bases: TGTGCCAGCAGCTTAGGAAGAGGCGCTGGAAACACCATATATTTT. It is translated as CASSLGRGAGNTIYF.

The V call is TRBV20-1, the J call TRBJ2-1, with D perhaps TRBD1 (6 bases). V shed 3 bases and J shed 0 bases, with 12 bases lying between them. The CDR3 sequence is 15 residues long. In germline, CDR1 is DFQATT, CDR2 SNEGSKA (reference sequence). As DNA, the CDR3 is TGCAGTGCTAGTTTCCCCAGGGGCTCCTACAATGAGCAGTTCTTC. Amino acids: CSASFPRGSYNEQFF.

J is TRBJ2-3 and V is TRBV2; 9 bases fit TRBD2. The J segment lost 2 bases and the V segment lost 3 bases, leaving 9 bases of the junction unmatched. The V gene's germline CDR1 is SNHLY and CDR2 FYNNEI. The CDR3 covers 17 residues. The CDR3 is CASSDYVLAGATDTQYF. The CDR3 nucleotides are TGTGCCAGCAGTGACTACGTATTAGCGGGGGCCACAGATACGCAGTATTTT.

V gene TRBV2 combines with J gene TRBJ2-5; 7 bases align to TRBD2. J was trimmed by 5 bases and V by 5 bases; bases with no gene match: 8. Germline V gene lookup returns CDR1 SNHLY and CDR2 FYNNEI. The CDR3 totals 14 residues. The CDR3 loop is CASSREAGKETQYF. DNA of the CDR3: TGTGCCAGCAGTAGAGAAGCGGGGAAGGAGACCCAGTACTTC.

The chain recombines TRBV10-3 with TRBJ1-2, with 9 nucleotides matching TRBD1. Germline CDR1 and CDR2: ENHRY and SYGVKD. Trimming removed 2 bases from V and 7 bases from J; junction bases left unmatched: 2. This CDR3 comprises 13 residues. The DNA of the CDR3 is TGTGCCATCAGTGAGCTGGGACAGGGTGGCTACACCTTC. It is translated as CAISELGQGGYTF.

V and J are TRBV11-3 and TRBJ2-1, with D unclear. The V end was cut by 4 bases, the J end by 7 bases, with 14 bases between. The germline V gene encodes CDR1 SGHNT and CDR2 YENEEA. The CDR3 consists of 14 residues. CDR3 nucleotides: TGTGCCAGCAGCTCCCGTTCCCCTCCGAATGAGCAGTTCTTC. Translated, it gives CASSSRSPPNEQFF.